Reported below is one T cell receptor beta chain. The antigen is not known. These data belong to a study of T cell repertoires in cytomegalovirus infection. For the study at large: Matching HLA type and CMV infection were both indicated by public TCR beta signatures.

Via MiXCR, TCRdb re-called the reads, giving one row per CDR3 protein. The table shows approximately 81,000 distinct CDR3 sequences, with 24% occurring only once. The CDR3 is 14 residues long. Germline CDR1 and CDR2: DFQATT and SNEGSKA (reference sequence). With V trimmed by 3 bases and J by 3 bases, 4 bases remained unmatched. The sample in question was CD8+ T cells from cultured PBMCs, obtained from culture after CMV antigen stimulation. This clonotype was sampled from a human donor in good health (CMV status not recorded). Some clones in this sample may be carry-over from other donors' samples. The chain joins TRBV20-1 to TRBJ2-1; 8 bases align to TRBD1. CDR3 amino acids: CSARDRVNYNEQFF. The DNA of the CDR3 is TGCAGTGCTAGGGACAGGGTGAACTACAATGAGCAGTTCTTC.